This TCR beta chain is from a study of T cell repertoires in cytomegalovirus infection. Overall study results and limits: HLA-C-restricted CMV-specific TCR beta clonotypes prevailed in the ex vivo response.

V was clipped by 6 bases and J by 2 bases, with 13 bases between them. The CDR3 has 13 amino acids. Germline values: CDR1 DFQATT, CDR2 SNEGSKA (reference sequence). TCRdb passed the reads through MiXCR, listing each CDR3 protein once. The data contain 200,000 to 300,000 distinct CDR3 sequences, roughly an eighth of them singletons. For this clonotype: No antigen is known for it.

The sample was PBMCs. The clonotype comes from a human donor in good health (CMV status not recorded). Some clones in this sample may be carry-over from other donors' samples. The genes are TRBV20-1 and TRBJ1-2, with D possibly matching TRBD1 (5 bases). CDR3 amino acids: CSAQRGSNYGYTF. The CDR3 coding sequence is TGCAGTGCCCAGAGGGGTAGCAACTATGGCTACACCTTC.